What follows are 11 T cell receptor beta chains derived from one specimen sequenced in a study of shared clonotypes between healthy human individuals. Assay: immunoSEQ multiplex PCR; the TCRdb copy retains only in-frame clones and omits some. The sample carries about 1 million clones, 65% to 80% recorded once. Sequenced sample: memory CD4+ T cells sorted from blood. Subset noted: CD45RA-negative fraction. The receptors here all came from a man between 18 and 35 years old in good health.

The rearrangement joins TRBV21-1 to TRBJ2-2; the D segment call TRBD2 is taken from the table without a DNA check. TRBV21-1 is described as a pseudogene. This CDR3 has 16 amino acids. The CDR3 sequence is CASSSEAGDNTGELFF. Written as DNA, the CDR3 is TGTGCCAGCAGCAGTGAAGCGGGGGACAACACCGGGGAGCTGTTTTTT.

There are many counts of this clone. Other DNA sequences in this sample translate to the same CDR3. V gene TRBV6-5 combines with J gene TRBJ1-2; 7 nucleotides line up with TRBD1. This CDR3 has 12 residues. With 5 bases clipped from V and 6 bases from J, the junction kept 3 bases outside the gene matches. Germline CDR1 reads MNHEY; CDR2 reads SVGAGI. The CDR3 nucleotides read TGTGCCAGCAGTCCGACAGGGAATGGCTACACCTTC. Translating gives CASSPTGNGYTF.

The chain is built from TRBV28 and TRBJ2-7; the D gene could be TRBD1 or TRBD2 (5 bases each). The CDR3 loop spans 14 amino acids. Trimming left V 5 bases short and J 6 bases short, with 17 bases between. In germline, CDR1 is MDHEN, CDR2 SYDVKM. The CDR3 loop is CASSRMGVLAEQYF. The CDR3 nucleotides are TGTGCCAGCAGTCGTATGGGGGTTCTCGCCGAGCAGTACTTC.

The rearrangement uses TRBV6-1 and TRBJ1-4; D is possibly TRBD1 (6 bases). Germline CDR1 and CDR2: MNHNS and SASEGT. CDR3 length equals 14 residues. Trimming stripped 5 bases from V and 8 bases from J, with 15 bases between. This CDR3 reads CASSLWGGGEKLFF. The CDR3, as DNA: TGTGCCAGCAGTTTATGGGGAGGGGGAGAAAAACTGTTTTTT.

The chain carries TRBV27 and TRBJ1-2; 7 nucleotides line up with TRBD1. With V trimmed by 5 bases and J by 5 bases, 11 bases remained unmatched. The CDR3 is 15 residues long. CDR1 and CDR2 (germline): MNHEY, SMNVEV (reference sequence). CDR3 in DNA: TGTGCCAGCAGTCCGAGGACAGGTCGTTCTTATGGCTACACCTTC. As protein: CASSPRTGRSYGYTF.

The J gene is TRBJ2-1, the V gene TRBV5-1; a possible D gene is TRBD1 (6 bases). Trimming left V 6 bases short and J 8 bases short, with 18 bases between. CDR3 size: 14 residues. CDR1 SGHRS and CDR2 YFSETQ come from the germline V gene. CDR3 nucleotide sequence: TGCGCCAGCACGCCGGGACGAGGGGGTGATGAGCAGTTCTTC. Protein sequence: CASTPGRGGDEQFF.

The chain uses TRBV2 and TRBJ1-6, with 10 bases lining up with TRBD1. CDR1 and CDR2 (germline): SNHLY, FYNNEI. This CDR3 region has 14 residues. V dropped 6 bases and J dropped 8; count of bases not matched to a gene: 4. CDR3 sequence: CASRRTGGDSPLHF. CDR3 coding DNA: TGTGCCAGCAGAAGGACAGGGGGGGATTCACCCCTCCACTTT.

A few counts support this clone. J is TRBJ2-7 and V is TRBV11-2, with a tentative D call TRBD2 (5 bases). CDR3 size: 15 residues. Germline loops: CDR1 SGHAT, CDR2 FQNNGV. Deletions cut 1 base from V and 2 bases from J, with 12 bases between. In DNA form, the CDR3 reads TGTGCCAGCAGCTTAGGTCATCGGGGTCCCTACGAGCAGTACTTC. Its protein is CASSLGHRGPYEQYF.

This chain links TRBV5-8 with TRBJ1-5, with a possible D match to TRBD1 (5 bases). CDR1 and CDR2 from the germline V gene are SGHTS and YDEGEE. This CDR3 contains 19 residues. The ends were cut back, 1 base at V and 0 bases at J, with 20 bases in the middle. This CDR3 is CASSLNPRASHFSNQPQHF. The CDR3 DNA sequence: TGTGCCAGCAGCTTGAATCCCAGGGCCTCCCATTTTAGCAATCAGCCCCAGCATTTT.

A note on this clone: This same CDR3 is encoded by further DNA sequences in the sample. CDR3 sequence reads: CASSYGGLNSPLHF. Here the CDR3 DNA reads TGTGCCAGCAGTTATGGGGGGCTAAATTCACCCCTCCACTTT. This sequence joins TRBV6-5 and TRBJ1-6; tentatively, D is TRBD1 (6 bases). The CDR3 is 14 residues long. Trimming took off 3 bases at V and 7 bases at J, with 10 bases between the two ends. The germline V gene has CDR1 MNHEY and CDR2 SVGAGI.

The chain is built from TRBV10-2 and TRBJ2-3; D unclear. Germline V CDR1 and CDR2: WSHSY, SAAADI. This CDR3 spans 12 amino acids. The germline V and J ends were trimmed by 1 base and 5 bases, with 4 bases remaining between them. The CDR3 sequence is CASSEWQDTQYF. DNA of the CDR3: TGCGCCAGCAGTGAGTGGCAAGATACGCAGTATTTT.